Here is one T cell receptor beta chain with its context. What it binds is unknown. This sample is part of a study of cytomegalovirus exposure and HLA in healthy donors. Study outcomes and limitations: The presence/absence work took it that sequencing depth was about the same across donors. Most observed TCR sequences were rare, whereas some public TCRs were detected in many donors. Accurate prediction of most subjects' HLA-A and HLA-B alleles from TCR beta sequences was reported.

The length of the CDR3 is 11 residues. With 5 bases removed from V and 7 bases from J, the gap between germline ends came to 8 bases. The germline CDR1 and CDR2 sequences are SEHNR and FQNEAQ (reference sequence). PCR involved 60 Vbeta and 13 Jbeta primers. Produced via immunoSEQ multiplex PCR; TCRdb's table is partial and in-frame only. This table holds roughly 200,000 clones, roughly 85% found once. The chain joins TRBV7-9 to TRBJ1-1; D remains unclear. Sequenced input: PBMCs. This TCR came from a woman aged 25-40 years in good health and CMV-seropositive. The CDR3 nucleotides are TGTGCCAGCAGCCTTGTACTTGAAGCTTTCTTT. It encodes CASSLVLEAFF. Variable domain in full (rest from reference TRBV7-9 and TRBJ1-1): DTGVSQNPRHKITKRGQNVTFRCDPISEHNRLYWYRQTLGQGPEFLTYFQNEAQLEKSRLLSDRFSAERPKGSFSTLEIQRTEQGDSAMYLCASSLVLEAFFGQGTRLTVV.